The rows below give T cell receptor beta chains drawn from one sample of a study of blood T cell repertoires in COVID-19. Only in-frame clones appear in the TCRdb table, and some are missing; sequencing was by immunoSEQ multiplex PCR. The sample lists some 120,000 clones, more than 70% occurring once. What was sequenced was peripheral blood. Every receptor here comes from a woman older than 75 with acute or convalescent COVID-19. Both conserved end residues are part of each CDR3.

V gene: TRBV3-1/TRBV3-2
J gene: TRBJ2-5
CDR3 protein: CASSHPDWGPETQYF

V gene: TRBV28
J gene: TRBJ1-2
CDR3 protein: CAARSFYGYTF

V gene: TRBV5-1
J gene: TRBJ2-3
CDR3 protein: CASSLGDWTDTQYF

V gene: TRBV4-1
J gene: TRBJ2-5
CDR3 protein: CASSPRDRALSQETQYF

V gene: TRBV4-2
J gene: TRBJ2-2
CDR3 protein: CASSPNGKQGAITGELFF

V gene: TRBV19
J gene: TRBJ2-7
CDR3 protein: CASSIVAGTYEQYF

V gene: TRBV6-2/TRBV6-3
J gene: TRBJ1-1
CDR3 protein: CASSYGRVTEAFF

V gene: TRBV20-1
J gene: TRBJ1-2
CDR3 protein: CSVGQNYGYTF

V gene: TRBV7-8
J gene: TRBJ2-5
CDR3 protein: CASSNVVATEETQYF

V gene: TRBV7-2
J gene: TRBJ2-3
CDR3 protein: CASSKGNTDTQYF

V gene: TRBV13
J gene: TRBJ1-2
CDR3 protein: CASSLRGGLHGYTF

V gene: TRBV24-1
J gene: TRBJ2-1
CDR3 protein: CATKFGNEQFF

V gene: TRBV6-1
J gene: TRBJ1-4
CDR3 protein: CASSDGGLGEKLFF

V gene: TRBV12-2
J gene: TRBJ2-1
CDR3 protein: CARCGDSYNEQFF

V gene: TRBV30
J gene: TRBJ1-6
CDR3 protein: CAWSYIRVNSPLHF

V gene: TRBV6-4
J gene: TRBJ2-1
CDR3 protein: CASSGLGWTGTYNEQFF

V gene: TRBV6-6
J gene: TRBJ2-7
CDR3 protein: CASSPSTGTYEQYF

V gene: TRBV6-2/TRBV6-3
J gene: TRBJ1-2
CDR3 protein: CASSYSLRDGYTF

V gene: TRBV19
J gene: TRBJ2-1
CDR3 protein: CASMAGVLLGEQFF

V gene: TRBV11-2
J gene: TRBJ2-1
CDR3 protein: CASSLVASGMVNNNEQFF

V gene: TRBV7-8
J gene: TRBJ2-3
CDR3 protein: CASSRGASTDTQYF

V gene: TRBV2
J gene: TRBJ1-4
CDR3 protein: CASSPGDAGEKLFF

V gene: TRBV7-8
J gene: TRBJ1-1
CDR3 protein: CASSPWRTGGSSEAFF

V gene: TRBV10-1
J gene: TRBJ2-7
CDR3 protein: CASSRPGLANEQYF

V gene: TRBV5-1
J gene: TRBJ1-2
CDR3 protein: CASSLDGTGGGYTF

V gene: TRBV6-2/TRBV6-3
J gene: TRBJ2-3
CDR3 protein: CASSPAGIREDTQYF

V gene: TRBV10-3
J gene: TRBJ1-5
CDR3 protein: CALYTGTVNQPQHF

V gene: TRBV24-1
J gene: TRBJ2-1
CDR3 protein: CATSPTSGRDNEQFF

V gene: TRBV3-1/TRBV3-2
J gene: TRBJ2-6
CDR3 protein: CASSQALSVGANVLTF

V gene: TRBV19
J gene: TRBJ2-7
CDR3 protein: CASSASYSSYEQYF

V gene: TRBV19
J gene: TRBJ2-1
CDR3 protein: CASRWRETYNEQFF

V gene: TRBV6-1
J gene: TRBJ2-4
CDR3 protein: CASSGPGQGSKNIQYF

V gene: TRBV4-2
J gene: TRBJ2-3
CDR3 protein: CASSRPGTDTQYF

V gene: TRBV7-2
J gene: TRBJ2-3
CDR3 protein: CASRSSGGRDTQYF

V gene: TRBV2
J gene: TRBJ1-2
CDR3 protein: CASRGTGRHYGYTF

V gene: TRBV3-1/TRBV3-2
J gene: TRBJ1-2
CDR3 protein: CASSQGTGTKGYTF

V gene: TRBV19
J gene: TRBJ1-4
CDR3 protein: CASGRTGVTEKLFF

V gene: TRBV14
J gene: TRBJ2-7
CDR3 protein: CASSQGQGDEQYF